This T cell receptor beta chain was identified in a study of T cell changes during pregnancy in multiple sclerosis. The assay was immunoSEQ multiplex PCR, and TCRdb's table has in-frame clones only and misses some. The sample includes fewer than 35,000 clones, about 90% of them seen just once. Sequenced here: CD4+ T cells from peripheral blood mononuclear cells, sampled in the third trimester of pregnancy. The TCR comes from a female donor in good health, enrolled as a control in a pregnancy study.

DNA of the CDR3: TGCGCCAGCAGCTTGGCCGGAGCGGGAGGTAACGAGCAGTACTTC. Protein product: CASSLAGAGGNEQYF. The chain carries TRBV5-1 and TRBJ2-7; 9 bases agree with TRBD2. The CDR3 is made up of 15 amino acids. Trimming removed 0 bases from V and 5 bases from J; junction bases left unmatched: 6. Germline V gene lookup returns CDR1 SGHRS and CDR2 YFSETQ.